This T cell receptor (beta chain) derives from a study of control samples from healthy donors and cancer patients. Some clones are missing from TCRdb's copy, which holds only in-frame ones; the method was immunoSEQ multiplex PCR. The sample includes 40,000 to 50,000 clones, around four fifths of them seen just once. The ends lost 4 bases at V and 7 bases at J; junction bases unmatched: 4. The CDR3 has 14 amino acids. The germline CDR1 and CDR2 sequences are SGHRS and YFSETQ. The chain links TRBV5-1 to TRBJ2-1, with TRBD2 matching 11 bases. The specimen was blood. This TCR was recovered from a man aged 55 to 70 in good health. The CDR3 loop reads CASSTGTSGNEQFF. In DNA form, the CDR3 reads TGCGCCAGCAGCACGGGGACTAGCGGAAATGAGCAGTTCTTC. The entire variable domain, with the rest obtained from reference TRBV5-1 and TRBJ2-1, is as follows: KAGVTQTPRYLIKTRGQQVTLSCSPISGHRSVSWYQQTPGQGLQFLFEYFSETQRNKGNFPGRFSGRQFSNSRSEMNVSTLELGDSALYLCASSTGTSGNEQFFGPGTRLTVL.